Below are 16 T cell receptor beta chains sequenced from a single sample in a study of Graves' ophthalmopathy and Graves' hyperthyroidism. Amplification of the TCR beta CDR3 regions used RNA transcripts (as template). HTBI primers primed a first-round RT-PCR, and a second-round multiplex PCR followed. A single record per CDR3 protein comes from TCRdb applying MiXCR to the multiplex PCR reads. The sample carries over 12,000 distinct CDR3 sequences, 50% recorded once. Sequencing was carried out using peripheral blood. The receptors stem from a woman aged 30 to 39 with Graves' ophthalmopathy.

This clonotype occurred many times. V and J are TRBV29-1 and TRBJ2-1, with TRBD1 identical over 8 bases. The V gene's germline CDR1 is SQVTM and CDR2 ANQGSEA. The junction had 7 bases not matched to a gene; V was cut back by 3 bases and J by 6 bases. This CDR3 region has 14 residues. CDR3 sequence: CSVDPQGAGNEQFF. The CDR3 nucleotides are TGCAGCGTTGACCCGCAGGGGGCTGGCAATGAGCAGTTCTTC.

The V and J genes are TRBV20-1 and TRBJ1-1, with unresolved D. The CDR3 extends over 12 amino acids. CDR1 and CDR2 (germline): DFQATT, SNEGSKA (reference sequence). V lost 1 base to trimming and J lost 5 bases, with 8 bases between them. CDR3 nucleotide sequence: TGCAGTGCTAGAGGGTGGGGAACTGAAGCTTTCTTT. It translates to CSARGWGTEAFF.

CDR3 DNA: TGTGCCAGCAGCTCCCTCCGATCCGGACAGGGAGGGAATTGGGAGCAGTTCTTC. Its translation is CASSSLRSGQGGNWEQFF. The gene calls are TRBV11-2 and TRBJ2-1, with D possibly being TRBD1 (8 bases). V lost 4 bases, J lost 10 bases, and 29 bases lay in between. The CDR3 is 18 amino acids. CDR1 and CDR2 from the germline V gene are SGHAT and FQNNGV.

This clonotype came up many times. This chain connects TRBV15 to TRBJ2-3, with 9 positions matching TRBD1. The CDR3 covers 16 residues. Germline V gives CDR1 LNHNV, CDR2 YYDKDF (reference sequence). Trimming removed 2 bases from V and 4 bases from J; junction bases left unmatched: 7. The CDR3 DNA reads TGTGCCACCAGCAGAAAACGGGACAGGGTCTCAGATACGCAGTATTTT. The encoded protein is CATSRKRDRVSDTQYF.

The J gene is TRBJ2-1, the V gene TRBV7-8, with D uncertain. The germline CDR1 and CDR2 sequences are SGHVS and FQNEAQ. V gave up 1 base and J gave up 5 bases, with 9 bases separating them. The CDR3 runs to 14 residues. CDR3 nucleotide sequence: TGTGCCAGCAGCTTAGGGCGGAGCAACAATGAGCAGTTCTTC. Its translation is CASSLGRSNNEQFF.

As to this clonotype: This may arise from a read error, as a much more abundant clone is one base away. The V and J genes are TRBV29-1 and TRBJ2-3; unclear D gene. V was pared by 7 bases and J by 8 bases, with 16 bases between. The CDR3 runs to 12 residues. Germline CDR1 SQVTM, CDR2 ANQGSEA. The CDR3 DNA sequence: TGCAGCGCCCCCCTTAGTTTGGGTACGCAGTATTTT. This translates into CSAPLSLGTQYF.

This clonotype showed up just once. The rearrangement uses TRBV20-1 and TRBJ1-4; 10 bases map to TRBD1. This CDR3 spans 14 amino acids. CDR1 DFQATT and CDR2 SNEGSKA come from the germline V gene (reference sequence). Unmatched junction bases numbered 6, after V lost 1 base and J lost 10 bases. The CDR3 region is CSARGTGGKGKLFF. As DNA, the CDR3 is TGCAGTGCTAGAGGGACAGGGGGGAAAGGAAAACTGTTTTTT.

This clonotype was counted only a few times. This chain links TRBV11-2 with TRBJ2-1, with D perhaps TRBD1 or TRBD2 (6 bases each). Germline V lookup: CDR1 SGHAT, CDR2 FQNNGV. The length of the CDR3 is 15 residues. V lost 10 bases and J lost 7, with 23 bases in between. The CDR3 loop is CATNQRGAGGNEQFF. CDR3 coding DNA: TGTGCCACCAACCAAAGGGGGGCAGGAGGGAATGAGCAGTTCTTC.

The V gene is TRBV19, the J gene TRBJ1-2; 9 nucleotides agree with TRBD1. Trimming removed 1 base from V and 3 bases from J; junction bases left unmatched: 3. This CDR3 is built from 15 residues. Germline-derived CDR1 and CDR2 are LNHDA and SQIVND (reference sequence). In nucleotides, the CDR3 is TGTGCCAGTAGTATAGGGACAGGGGCGGACTATGGCTACACCTTC. It translates to CASSIGTGADYGYTF.

This clonotype was detected only a few times. The chain has TRBV10-3 and TRBJ2-1; TRBD1 agrees at 7 bases. The germline CDR1 and CDR2 sequences are ENHRY and SYGVKD. This CDR3 has 16 residues. V lost 3 bases and J lost 2; bases outside the gene matches: 7. The CDR3 sequence is CAISDREQGPYNEQFF. In DNA, the CDR3 is TGTGCCATCAGTGATAGAGAACAGGGGCCCTACAATGAGCAGTTCTTC.

This clonotype has a count of ten or more. The rearrangement uses TRBV20-1 and TRBJ2-3, with no clear D. This CDR3 has 12 residues. V lost 1 base to trimming and J lost 0 bases, with 2 bases between them. Germline values: CDR1 DFQATT, CDR2 SNEGSKA (reference sequence). The CDR3 nucleotides are TGCAGTGCTAGAGCCAGCACAGATACGCAGTATTTT. Protein product: CSARASTDTQYF.

The rearrangement uses TRBV20-1 and TRBJ1-2; 7 nucleotides align to TRBD1. The CDR3 is 13 residues long. Germline CDR1 is DFQATT and CDR2 is SNEGSKA (reference sequence). V trimming: 7 bases; J trimming: 4 bases; junction bases outside the gene matches: 9. The CDR3 loop reads CSVDLRDSYGYTF. CDR3 nucleotide sequence: TGCAGTGTCGACCTTAGGGACAGCTATGGCTACACCTTC.

As for this clonotype: The CDR3 carries no conserved terminal phenylalanine or tryptophan, so it likely arises from a read error. Because the CDR3's place on the DNA is in doubt, the DNA is left out and the CDR3 is given as listed by TCRdb. The genes are TRBV7-3 and TRBJ2-6; TRBD2 reflects the table's D call only, with no check against the DNA. The CDR3 totals 8 residues, both ends included. Per germline, CDR1 SGHTA and CDR2 FQGTGA. CDR3 in amino acids: CASRVTGL.

This rearrangement joins TRBV6-5 to TRBJ2-1, with D unresolved. The germline V gene encodes CDR1 MNHEY and CDR2 SVGAGI. V was cut by 10 bases and J by 5 bases, with 9 bases left in between. The CDR3 is made up of 11 amino acids. Here the CDR3 DNA reads TGTGCCACTTCATCGAACAATGAGCAGTTCTTC. Its protein is CATSSNNEQFF.

This clonotype showed up many times. V and J are TRBV10-3 and TRBJ2-3, with 10 bases lining up with TRBD2. V shed 2 bases, J shed 5 bases, and the junction held 4 bases outside the gene matches. CDR1 is ENHRY and CDR2 is SYGVKD in the germline V gene. CDR3 length: 15 residues. The CDR3 bases are TGTGCCATCAGTGAGATGGCTAGCGGGGGAGATACGCAGTATTTT. This codes for CAISEMASGGDTQYF.

J is TRBJ2-5 and V is TRBV15, with D possibly TRBD1 on 6 matching bases. V shed 5 bases and J shed 6 bases, with 13 bases lying between them. This CDR3 comprises 13 residues. Germline V gene lookup returns CDR1 LNHNV and CDR2 YYDKDF (reference sequence). The CDR3 sequence is CATSVDSLQTQYF. Here the CDR3 DNA reads TGTGCCACCAGCGTGGACAGTTTGCAGACCCAGTACTTC. Drawing the rest from reference TRBV15 and TRBJ2-5, the complete variable domain is DAMVIQNPRYQVTQFGKPVTLSCSQTLNHNVMYWYQQKSSQAPKLLFHYYDKDFNNEADTPDNFQSRRPNTSFCFLDIRSPGLGDTAMYLCATSVDSLQTQYFGPGTRLLVL.